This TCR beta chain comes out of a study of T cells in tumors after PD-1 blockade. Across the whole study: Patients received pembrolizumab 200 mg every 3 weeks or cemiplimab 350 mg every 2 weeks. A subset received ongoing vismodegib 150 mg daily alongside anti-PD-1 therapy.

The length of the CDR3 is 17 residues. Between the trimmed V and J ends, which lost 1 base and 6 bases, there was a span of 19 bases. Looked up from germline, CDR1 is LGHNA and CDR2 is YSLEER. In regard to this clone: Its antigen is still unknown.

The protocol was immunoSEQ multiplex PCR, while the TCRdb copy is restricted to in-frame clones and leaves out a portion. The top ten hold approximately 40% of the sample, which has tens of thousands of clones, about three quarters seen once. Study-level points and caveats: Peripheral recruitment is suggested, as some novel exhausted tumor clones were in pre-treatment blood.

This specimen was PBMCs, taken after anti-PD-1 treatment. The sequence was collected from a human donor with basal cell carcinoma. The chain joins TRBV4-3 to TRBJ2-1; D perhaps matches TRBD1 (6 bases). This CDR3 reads CASSQVYRDTAPNEQFF. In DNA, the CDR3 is TGCGCCAGCAGCCAAGTCTATCGGGACACGGCCCCCAATGAGCAGTTCTTC.